This TCR beta chain emerged from a study of T cells in Graves' hyperthyroidism and ophthalmopathy (dated by TCRdb to about 2019). Context from the whole study: Peripheral blood samples were taken at the time of initial diagnosis, prior to any treatment. To identify distinguishing TCR V-J signatures, a discovery cohort of 95 to 100 patients was used, comprising fewer than 45 with Graves' ophthalmopathy and 57 with stable Graves' hyperthyroidism. Prospective prediction of ophthalmopathy was tested in an independent validation cohort of under 20 hyperthyroidism patients and around 16 patients who later progressed to ophthalmopathy. The 90 or so discovery patients were randomly split 7:3 into training and test sets. The study also compared thyroid tissue and blood T-cell repertoires from more than five Graves' hyperthyroidism patients. After blood sampling, hyperthyroidism patients were treated with methimazole at a starting dose of 30 mg daily, and ophthalmopathy patients were treated with high-dose intravenous methylprednisolone. The paper describes TCR Vbeta CDR3 sequencing of 130 to 150 peripheral blood samples, made up of approximately 40 ophthalmopathy patients, over 70 hyperthyroidism patients and some 17 progressor patients. Study-level results and caveats: Most expanded thyroid clonotypes (frequency above 0.001) were also detected in blood, suggesting blood repertoires may reflect thyroid immune responses. Sample size was not statistically predetermined, and blinding of investigators to group allocation was not performed. In validation, the model predicted progression to ophthalmopathy a median of approximately 6.3 months before onset, with over 55% sensitivity and about 72% specificity. Ophthalmopathy was separated from stable hyperthyroidism by a 13 V-J signature model, with 85% to 90% sensitivity and about 81% specificity obtained in cross-validation and 80%/75% obtained in testing.

V is shortened by 3 bases, J by 2 bases, and the region joining them spans 11 bases. The germline V gene sets CDR1 to KGHDR and CDR2 to SFDVKD. Including cysteine and phenylalanine, the CDR3 has 15 amino acids. The sequence is cut down to CDR3 DNA, 45 bases in frame from base 1. TCR beta CDR3 regions were amplified from RNA transcripts. For the first round of RT-PCR on the TCR CDR3, the HTBI primer set was used together with the Qiagen OneStep RT-PCR kit. Libraries were constructed in a second round of multiplex PCR, after which size selection and purification were performed. Libraries were sequenced paired-end with 100 bp reads on an Illumina HiSeq2000. From the authors' description of their analysis: SOAPnuke was used to process the raw data, with reads discarded if the reads contained adapters or uncalled bases, had a mean Phred below 15, or lacked an exact constant-primer or identifier match. High-quality paired reads were merged using COPE v1.2.5, and each unique nucleotide sequence was defined as a clonotype. Clonotypes were aligned to IMGT TRBV, TRBD and TRBJ reference segments using MiTCR v1.1. The analysis included only V-J combinations with a frequency above 0.0001, which together covered 99.2% of the repertoires. The TCS score was defined as the ratio of F50 (clonal expansion) to E x V (chaos), calculated using BLOSUM62-based TCRdist between CDR3 peptides within each V-J. Welch's t-statistics and random forest reduced several hundred V-J features to 13, which were used in a naive Bayes classifier (R e1071). Starting from the raw public reads, TCRdb applied fastp trimming at Q25, assembled clones with MiXCR and retained in-frame beta chains. Rows are unified per CDR3 protein, each entry keeping the most common DNA and genes. The V and J calls shown here were made by TCRdb, not taken from the authors' results. This sample holds more than 350,000 distinct CDR3 sequences; roughly 15% were observed only once. The ten largest clones add up to under 25% of the sample.

In its sample, this clonotype was seen many times. It has no known antigen specificity. No much larger clone exists at a distance of one base, and base qualities are not known. Moderately to severely active disease, a Clinical Activity Score of at least 3, a NOSPECS grade of at least 4, and a duration under 3 months were present in ophthalmopathy patients. Any patient with an uncontrolled infection, another autoimmune disease, pregnancy or lactation was excluded. Diagnoses were based on clinical symptoms, serum thyroxine and TRAb, thyroid ultrasound and orbital computed tomography. PBMCs were isolated from 7.5 to 10 ml of fresh peripheral blood by Ficoll-Paque density gradient centrifugation. Total RNA was extracted with Trizol reagent, and quality was checked on an Agilent 2100 Bioanalyzer.

The TCR originated in a woman aged 55-69 years with Graves' ophthalmopathy. The sequence joins TRBV24-1 to TRBJ2-3; the D gene is possibly TRBD2, with 6 bases matching. What was sequenced was blood. The sequenced DNA: TGTGCCACCAGTGATACGGGACTCTACACAGATACGCAGTATTTT. It codes for CATSDTGLYTDTQYF.